This T cell receptor (beta chain) comes out of a study of blood T cell repertoires in COVID-19. For the study at large: Samples representing acute and convalescent COVID-19 were sourced from the United States, Italy and Spain. From T cells, B-cell-depleted T cells, or PBMCs came the material, which was cDNA or gDNA.

In the original analysis: Reference gene primer amplification in the assay estimated nucleated cell counts. This table comes from immunoSEQ multiplex PCR, and its TCRdb copy is limited to in-frame clones, with some not included. V, J and clone size derive from that table, while D and trimming were established from the DNA sequence. The table has just under 350,000 clones, around four fifths seen once; the top ten hold 2.5% to 3.5%. The CDR3 has 12 residues. Germline values: CDR1 SGDLS, CDR2 YYNGEE. The germline V and J ends were trimmed by 0 bases and 5 bases, with 5 bases remaining between them. The V gene is TRBV9, the J gene TRBJ1-1; D not resolved. The sample taken for sequencing was peripheral blood. This clonotype was obtained from a man under 40 with active or convalescent COVID-19. CDR3 residues: CASSVDNTEAFF. CDR3 in DNA: TGTGCCAGCAGCGTAGACAATACTGAAGCTTTCTTT.